A single sample gave rise to the 32 T cell receptor beta chains below, sequenced in a study of T cells after yellow fever vaccination. TCRdb passed the 5' RACE reads through MiXCR, listing each CDR3 protein once. The top ten clones hold 35% to 45% of a sample with about 74,000 distinct CDR3 sequences, about 6.6% of them seen once. Material: CD8+ T cells sorted from PBMCs, obtained 5 to 6 days after the first yellow fever vaccination. Receptor source: a man aged 18 to 30 who received the YFV17D yellow fever vaccine.

The chain uses TRBV7-8 and TRBJ2-3, with 8 positions matching TRBD1. Germline CDR1 SGHVS, CDR2 FQNEAQ. Trimming removed 0 bases from V and 0 bases from J; junction bases left unmatched: 5. This CDR3 has 17 amino acids. This CDR3 reads CASSLASQGASTDTQYF. The CDR3 DNA reads TGTGCCAGCAGCTTAGCGTCCCAGGGGGCCAGCACAGATACGCAGTATTTT.

This clonotype was seen ten or more times. This CDR3 reads CSVGTGLLVDTQYF. The CDR3 coding sequence is TGCAGCGTTGGAACGGGACTGTTGGTGGATACGCAGTATTTT. The rearrangement links TRBV29-1 to TRBJ2-3; tentatively, D is TRBD2 (6 bases). Between the trimmed V and J ends, which lost 4 bases and 6 bases, there was a span of 17 bases. The V gene's germline CDR1 is SQVTM and CDR2 ANQGSEA. The CDR3 runs to 14 residues.

The V gene is TRBV12-3 or TRBV12-4, the J gene TRBJ1-1; D possibly corresponds to TRBD1 (6 bases). The V end lost 3 bases, the J end lost 3 bases, and 11 bases lay between the germline ends. This CDR3 contains 14 residues. The CDR3 DNA reads TGTGCCAGCAGTTTTGGGGGGGCGGACACTGAAGCTTTCTTT. Translation: CASSFGGADTEAFF.

This clonotype was counted between two and nine times. V usage is TRBV4-3 and J usage is TRBJ1-1; TRBD1 aligns across 10 bases. V was pared by 2 bases and J by 6 bases, with 3 bases of the junction left unmatched. The CDR3 loop spans 14 amino acids. Germline values: CDR1 LGHNA, CDR2 YSLEER. The CDR3 is CASSQRQGAAEAFF. CDR3 in DNA: TGCGCCAGCAGCCAACGACAGGGGGCCGCTGAAGCTTTCTTT.

This clonotype was recorded many times. The chain links TRBV7-9 to TRBJ2-1; tentative D call: TRBD1 (5 bases). Germline CDR1 and CDR2: SEHNR and FQNEAQ (reference sequence). This CDR3 spans 16 amino acids. The V gene lost 5 bases and the J gene lost 0 bases, with 14 bases spanning the gap. The CDR3 reads CASSPPVTVSYNEQFF. DNA of the CDR3: TGTGCCAGCAGCCCTCCTGTGACAGTCTCCTACAATGAGCAGTTCTTC.

In its sample, this clonotype was seen a few times. The genes are TRBV4-1 and TRBJ2-3; 9 bases match TRBD1. V gave up 4 bases and J gave up 2 bases; unmatched junction bases: 7. Germline lookup yields CDR1 MGHRA and CDR2 YSYEKL. There are 16 residues in the CDR3. In DNA form, the CDR3 reads TGCGCCAGCAGCCCGGGGACAGGGTGGAACACAGATACGCAGTATTTT. Amino acids: CASSPGTGWNTDTQYF.

This clonotype came up a few times. The chain is built from TRBV27 and TRBJ2-7; 9 positions match TRBD1. The CDR3 sequence is 15 residues long. Germline V gene sequence: CDR1 MNHEY, CDR2 SMNVEV (reference sequence). V shed 3 bases and J 3 bases; nucleotides not matched to a gene: 6. The chain's CDR3 is CASSLQGQGSYEQYF. CDR3 nucleotides: TGTGCCAGCAGTTTGCAAGGACAGGGGAGCTACGAGCAGTACTTC.

The rearrangement links TRBV29-1 to TRBJ2-1, with D possibly matching TRBD2 (5 bases). The germline gives CDR1 SQVTM, CDR2 ANQGSEA. The CDR3 is 10 residues long. V gave up 7 bases and J gave up 8 bases, with 9 bases separating them. The CDR3 protein is CSASGDEQFF. CDR3 nucleotide sequence: TGCAGCGCTTCCGGGGATGAGCAGTTCTTC.

This clonotype was picked up a small number of times. The chain has TRBV4-3 and TRBJ1-2; D gene unclear. V was cut by 0 bases and J by 2 bases, with 10 bases left in between. The CDR3 sequence is 15 residues long. Per germline, CDR1 LGHNA and CDR2 YSLEER. CDR3 protein: CASSQDLSENYGYTF. In nucleotides, the CDR3 is TGCGCCAGCAGCCAAGATCTCTCGGAGAACTATGGCTACACCTTC.

This clonotype was seen only a few times. The V gene is TRBV12-3 or TRBV12-4, the J gene TRBJ2-1; the match to TRBD1 covers 10 bases. The V gene end was trimmed by 6 bases and the J gene end by 7 bases; junction bases not matched to a gene: 18. There are 18 residues in the CDR3. CDR3 residues: CASSLGQGPSLGTNEQFF. The CDR3 DNA reads TGTGCCAGCAGCCTGGGACAGGGGCCGAGTTTGGGTACGAATGAGCAGTTCTTC.

This clonotype came up a few times. The chain uses TRBV15 and TRBJ1-6; weak D call: TRBD1 (5 bases). Germline values: CDR1 LNHNV, CDR2 YYDKDF (reference sequence). CDR3 length equals 17 residues. V lost 7 bases, J lost 1 base, and 17 bases lay in between. This CDR3 reads CATTIRGSDSYNSPLHF. The CDR3 DNA reads TGTGCCACCACCATCCGGGGCTCGGATTCCTATAATTCACCCCTCCACTTT.

This clonotype has only a few counts. The genes are TRBV9 and TRBJ2-3, with D perhaps TRBD1 or TRBD2 (5 bases each). The V and J ends lost 3 bases and 4 bases respectively, with 15 bases between them. The CDR3 length is 15 residues. Germline CDR1 and CDR2: SGDLS and YYNGEE. This CDR3 is CASSDKLGRADTQYF. The CDR3 nucleotides read TGTGCCAGCAGCGACAAGTTGGGACGGGCAGATACGCAGTATTTT.

In its sample, this clonotype was seen many times. The rearrangement joins TRBV12-3 or TRBV12-4 to TRBJ1-5; the D gene is possibly TRBD1 (5 bases). V was shortened by 4 bases and J by 5 bases, with 18 bases between the two germline ends. The CDR3 extends over 16 amino acids. CDR3 bases: TGTGCCAGCAGTTCCGCTGGGGGGGTATACGATCAGCCCCAGCATTTT. Its protein product is CASSSAGGVYDQPQHF.

The genes are TRBV11-2 and TRBJ2-7, with TRBD1 matching over 7 bases. CDR1 is SGHAT, CDR2 FQNNGV, per germline. V dropped 3 bases and J dropped 0; count of bases not matched to a gene: 17. The CDR3 contains 19 residues. The CDR3 region is CASSLDRQGLELHSYEQYF. CDR3 nucleotide sequence: TGTGCCAGCAGCTTGGACAGACAGGGATTGGAGCTACACTCCTACGAGCAGTACTTC. The variable domain in full, completed from reference TRBV11-2 and TRBJ2-7, reads EAGVAQSPRYKIIEKRQSVAFWCNPISGHATLYWYQQILGQGPKLLIQFQNNGVVDDSQLPKDRFSAERLKGVDSTLKIQPAKLEDSAVYLCASSLDRQGLELHSYEQYFGPGTRLTVT.

This clonotype came up many times. The gene calls are TRBV7-9 and TRBJ2-7; 7 bases align to TRBD1. The CDR3 length is 14 residues. CDR1 SEHNR and CDR2 FQNEAQ come from the germline V gene (reference sequence). V shed 5 bases and J 4 bases; nucleotides not matched to a gene: 8. This CDR3 reads CASSISGTAYEQYF. The CDR3 DNA is TGTGCCAGCAGCATTTCCGGGACAGCGTACGAGCAGTACTTC.

This clonotype was counted at least ten times. The chain employs TRBV12-3 or TRBV12-4 and TRBJ1-2; D is perhaps TRBD1 (5 bases). The V end was cut by 4 bases, the J end by 7 bases, with 7 bases between. The CDR3 has 11 residues. CDR3 bases: TGTGCCAGCAGTTGGGGGGGTGGCTACACCTTC. It encodes CASSWGGGYTF.

V is TRBV4-1 and J is TRBJ2-7; D is uncertain. The germline V and J ends were trimmed by 0 bases and 6 bases, with 15 bases remaining between them. Germline V gene lookup returns CDR1 MGHRA and CDR2 YSYEKL. This CDR3 region has 15 residues. The CDR3 DNA reads TGCGCCAGCAGCCAAGATACGACACAGTTTACCGAGCAGTACTTC. It is translated as CASSQDTTQFTEQYF.

This clonotype showed up many times. The chain has TRBV15 and TRBJ2-5, with TRBD1 matching over 8 bases. The CDR3 has 16 residues. V lost 0 bases and J lost 5; bases outside the gene matches: 8. Germline CDR1 and CDR2: LNHNV and YYDKDF (reference sequence). The CDR3 loop is CATSRDSGGAGETQYF. For the CDR3, the DNA is TGTGCCACCAGCAGAGATTCAGGGGGCGCCGGGGAGACCCAGTACTTC.

This clonotype was observed a handful of times. The gene calls are TRBV25-1 and TRBJ1-2; maybe TRBD1 (5 bases). V was cut by 2 bases and J by 2 bases, with 12 bases left in between. This CDR3 region has 15 residues. CDR1 and CDR2 from the germline V gene are MGHDK and SYGVNS. CDR3 loop: CASSEPGQENYGYTF. CDR3 nucleotides: TGTGCCAGCAGTGAACCGGGGCAAGAAAACTATGGCTACACCTTC.

The chain combines TRBV13 with TRBJ1-1; D unresolved. The CDR3 is 18 amino acids. Germline V gives CDR1 PRHDT, CDR2 FYEKMQ (reference sequence). V was shortened by 4 bases and J by 1 base, with 22 bases between the two germline ends. The CDR3 nucleotides read TGTGCCAGCAGCTCCGTTCTTCACGAAAAAAGAAGGAACACTGAAGCTTTCTTT. Translation gives CASSSVLHEKRRNTEAFF.

Concerning this clonotype itself: A much more abundant neighbour one base away suggests this may be a read error. The chain combines TRBV2 with TRBJ2-1, with D possibly TRBD2 on 6 matching bases. Trimming took 4 bases from V and 0 from J, leaving 10 bases between them. The CDR3 extends over 15 amino acids. Germline lookup yields CDR1 SNHLY and CDR2 FYNNEI. CDR3 sequence reads: CASSAGRSSYNEQFF. DNA of the CDR3: TGTGCCAGCAGTGCCGGGAGAAGCTCCTACAATGAGCAGTTCTTC. The variable domain in full, with the rest retrieved from reference TRBV2 and TRBJ2-1, is EPEVTQTPSHQVTQMGQEVILRCVPISNHLYFYWYRQILGQKVEFLVSFYNNEISEKSEIFDDQFSVERPDGSNFTLKIRSTKLEDSAMYFCASSAGRSSYNEQFFGPGTRLTVL.

The gene calls are TRBV7-9 and TRBJ2-2; TRBD2 is a possible D gene (5 bases). With 5 bases removed from V and 7 bases from J, the gap between germline ends came to 14 bases. The V gene's germline CDR1 is SEHNR and CDR2 FQNEAQ (reference sequence). The CDR3 consists of 14 residues. CDR3: CASSPRGRGGELFF. CDR3 in DNA: TGTGCCAGCAGCCCAAGAGGGAGAGGCGGGGAGCTGTTTTTT.

This clonotype appeared a single time. Possible read error: a much larger clone is one base away. The chain links TRBV5-6 to TRBJ2-7; no definite D call. Germline CDR1 SGHDT, CDR2 YYEEEE. Trimming took 2 bases from V and 4 from J, leaving 13 bases between them. The CDR3 is made up of 14 amino acids. CDR3 sequence: CASSFGPDMYEQYV. The DNA for the CDR3 is TGTGCCAGCAGCTTTGGACCGGATATGTACGAGCAGTACGTC.

This clonotype has at least ten counts. This chain uses TRBV7-9 with TRBJ2-1; 8 nucleotides agree with TRBD1. CDR1 and CDR2 from the germline V gene are SEHNR and FQNEAQ (reference sequence). The CDR3 has 16 residues. With 4 bases clipped from V and 5 bases from J, the junction kept 10 bases outside the gene matches. The CDR3 region has the DNA TGTGCCAGCAGCTCCCTAGGGGGACAGGATGACAATGAGCAGTTCTTC. Its translation is CASSSLGGQDDNEQFF.

This clonotype was recorded at least ten times. V usage is TRBV4-2 and J usage is TRBJ2-7; D is possibly TRBD2 (5 bases). The V gene's germline CDR1 is LGHNA and CDR2 YNFKEQ. The CDR3 has 15 amino acids. The V end was cut by 4 bases, the J end by 3 bases, with 16 bases between. The CDR3 region is CASSRSPGIRYEQYF. The CDR3 coding sequence is TGTGCCAGCAGCCGGTCACCGGGGATCCGCTACGAGCAGTACTTC.

This clonotype came up many times. This rearrangement joins TRBV2 to TRBJ2-1; D is uncertain. Germline V lookup: CDR1 SNHLY, CDR2 FYNNEI. The CDR3 extends over 12 amino acids. Trimming cost V 5 bases and J 12 bases, with 14 bases left between them. The chain's CDR3 is CASSSSDVGQFF. The DNA for the CDR3 is TGTGCCAGCAGTTCGTCGGACGTAGGGCAGTTCTTC.

This clonotype was seen repeatedly, ten times or more. The chain joins TRBV5-1 to TRBJ2-3, with D unresolved. The CDR3 contains 14 residues. Trimming removed 2 bases from V and 2 bases from J, with 9 bases in between. Germline V lookup: CDR1 SGHRS, CDR2 YFSETQ. The CDR3 nucleotides read TGCGCCAGCAGCTTACAAAAAATCACAGATACGCAGTATTTT. This translates into CASSLQKITDTQYF.

The CDR3 here is CASSVKYNEQFF. In nucleotides, the CDR3 is TGTGCCAGCAGTGTCAAATACAATGAGCAGTTCTTC. V usage is TRBV2 and J usage is TRBJ2-1; D call uncertain. V gave up 4 bases and J gave up 4 bases, with 5 bases separating them. Germline V gives CDR1 SNHLY, CDR2 FYNNEI. The CDR3 length is 12 residues.

Comments on this clonotype: Given a much more abundant clone one base away, this may be a read error. V is TRBV27 and J is TRBJ2-7; no clear D gene. Deletions cut 3 bases from V and 3 bases from J, with 15 bases between. Germline V lookup: CDR1 MNHEY, CDR2 SMNVEV (reference sequence). The CDR3 runs to 15 residues. The CDR3 protein is CASSFDMPSFYEQYF. CDR3 DNA: TGTGCCAGCAGTTTTGACATGCCCAGCTTCTACGAGCAGTACTTC.

The gene calls are TRBV12-3 or TRBV12-4 and TRBJ2-3; a weak D match, TRBD2 (7 bases). The CDR3 length is 14 residues. V lost 3 bases and J 5 bases, leaving 12 bases between the germline ends. CDR3 region: CASSFGGLVDTQYF. The DNA of the CDR3 is TGTGCCAGCAGTTTCGGGGGGCTGGTAGATACGCAGTATTTT.

This chain links TRBV12-3 or TRBV12-4 with TRBJ2-5, with D hard to call. The CDR3 has 13 residues. V was shortened by 7 bases and J by 5 bases, with 14 bases between the two germline ends. The CDR3 is CASNNGAQETQYF. CDR3 nucleotides: TGTGCCAGCAACAACGGAGCTCAGGAGACCCAGTACTTC.

This clonotype was picked up many times. The gene calls are TRBV7-6 and TRBJ2-3, with 10 bases lining up with TRBD2. The ends lost 2 bases at V and 5 bases at J; junction bases unmatched: 13. The CDR3 length is 18 residues. Per germline, CDR1 SGHVS and CDR2 FNYEAQ. Here the CDR3 DNA reads TGTGCCAGCAGCTTAACCGAGCGGGGGGGCCGGGGCATAGATACGCAGTATTTT. This codes for CASSLTERGGRGIDTQYF. Full variable domain (outside the CDR3, taken from reference TRBV7-6 and TRBJ2-3): GAGVSQSPRYKVTKRGQDVALRCDPISGHVSLYWYRQALGQGPEFLTYFNYEAQQDKSGLPNDRFSAERPEGSISTLTIQRTEQRDSAMYRCASSLTERGGRGIDTQYFGPGTRLTVL.